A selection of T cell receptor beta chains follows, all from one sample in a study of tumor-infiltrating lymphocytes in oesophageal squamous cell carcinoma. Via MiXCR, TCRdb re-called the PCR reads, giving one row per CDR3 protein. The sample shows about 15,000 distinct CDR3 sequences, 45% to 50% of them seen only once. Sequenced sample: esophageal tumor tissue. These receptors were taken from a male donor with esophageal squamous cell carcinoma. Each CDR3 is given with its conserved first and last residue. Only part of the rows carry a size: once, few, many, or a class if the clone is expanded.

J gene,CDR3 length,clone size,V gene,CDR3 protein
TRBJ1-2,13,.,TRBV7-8,CASSFAALYGYTF
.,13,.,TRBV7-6,CASSSELVETQYF
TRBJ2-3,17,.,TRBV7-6,CASSPLAGGMSTDTQYF
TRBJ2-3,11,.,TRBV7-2,CASSGADTQYF
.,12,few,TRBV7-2,CASSSTGYGYTF
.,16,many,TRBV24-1,CATSDQSPSSYNEQYF
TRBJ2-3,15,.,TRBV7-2,CASSLEVEQPDTQYF
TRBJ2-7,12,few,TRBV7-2,CASSSTGYEQYF
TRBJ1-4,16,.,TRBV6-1,CAGSELTGATNKKLFF
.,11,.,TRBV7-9,CASSLDREAFF
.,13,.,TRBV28,CANRARSTETQYF
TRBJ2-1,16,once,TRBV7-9,CASSLIGPGGYNEQFF
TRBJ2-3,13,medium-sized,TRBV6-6,CASSYFWTDTQYF
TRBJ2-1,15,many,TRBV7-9,CASSLGLNPYNEQFF
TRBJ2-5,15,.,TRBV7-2,CASSLDYTYSETQYF
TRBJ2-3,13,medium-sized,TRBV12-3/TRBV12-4,CASSFQGADTQYF
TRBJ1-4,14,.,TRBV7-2,CASSPGQGGGKLFF
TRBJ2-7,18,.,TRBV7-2,CASSSSLRLAETYNEQYF
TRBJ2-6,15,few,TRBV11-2,CASSLDYSGANVLTF
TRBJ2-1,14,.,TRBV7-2,CASSSPAGPYEQFF
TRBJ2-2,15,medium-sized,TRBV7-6,CASSPWTGGSGELFF
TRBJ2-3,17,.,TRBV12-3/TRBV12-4,CASSRKASGYSTDTQYF
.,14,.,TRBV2,CASSRGGLDYGYTF